This entry concerns a single T cell receptor (beta chain). The antigen it binds to is not known. Per-base quality was not reported, and no clone a single base away is much larger than it. These data come from a study of OX40 agonist ivuxolimab in advanced cancers. With regard to the full study: Ivuxolimab was an agonistic, fully human IgG2 monoclonal antibody directed against OX40 (CD134), a costimulatory receptor. Intravenous ivuxolimab was administered to patients every 2 weeks at six dose levels: 0.01, 0.1, 0.3, 1.5, 3 and 10 mg/kg. Of the approximately 50 dose-escalation patients, hepatocellular carcinoma was present in around 20, melanoma in approximately 15, renal cell carcinoma in 9 and head and neck cancer in 9. The dose-escalation cohort was roughly 87% male with a mean age of about 60 years, ranging from roughly 20 to 80. Prior anti-PD-1, anti-PD-L1 or anti-CTLA-4 therapy was permitted, and checkpoint inhibitors had been received by roughly 40% of dose-escalation patients. Partial responses occurred in three dose-escalation patients: two with cutaneous melanoma and one with hepatocellular carcinoma. The point of sequencing TCRbeta in the periphery was to test whether ivuxolimab changed TCR sequence diversity and drove clonal T-cell expansion. The paper reports the monotherapy dose-escalation portion (N ≈ 50 patients) of the phase I ivuxolimab trial.

There are 14 amino acids in the CDR3, from cysteine to phenylalanine inclusive. Just the 42-base CDR3 DNA is kept, in frame starting at base 1. V is shortened by 1 base, J by 8 bases, and the region joining them spans 14 bases. CDR1 and CDR2 (KGHSH, LQKENI) derive from the germline V gene. To sequence the TCRbeta CDR3 region, genomic DNA was isolated from the sorted cells. TCRbeta CDR3 regions were sequenced using the immunoSEQ Assay. The table comes from immuneACCESS by way of TCRdb, which keeps in-frame sequences with V and J called. Part of the clones is missing from these tables; in studies checked, under half for an unresolved V gene and the rest for unknown reasons. This sample gives 34,000 or so clones in total; approximately 80% of them show up just once. Jointly, the top ten make up approximately 11% of the sample. General conclusions and limits of the study: At doses from 0.1 to 3.0 mg/kg, clonal expansion was seen in both CD4+ and CD8+ blood T cells between baseline and week 6. Low levels of normalized T-cell clonal expansion were also shown by some nonresponding patients. In partial responders in the 0.1-3.0 mg/kg groups, normalized peripheral clonal expansion was found to be among the lowest, especially among CD8+ T cells. The antigen specificity of the clonally expanded peripheral T cells was not determined. After ivuxolimab, expanded clones were on average more numerous among CD8+ T cells than among CD4+ T cells.

Patients with autoimmune disease history or receiving systemic immunosuppression were excluded from the trial. Peripheral blood for TCR sequencing was collected from all dose cohorts at baseline, on cycle 4 day 1, and on cycle 7 day 1. Samples were obtained from an open-label, multicenter, first-in-human phase I dose-escalation trial of ivuxolimab. Adults with locally advanced or metastatic melanoma, renal cell carcinoma, hepatocellular carcinoma or head and neck squamous cell carcinoma were enrolled in the trial. Before TCR sequencing, CD4+ T cells and CD8+ T cells from peripheral blood were sorted into separate populations.

The sequence joins TRBV18 to TRBJ1-2; the D gene lacks a confident call. The sample consisted of CD4+ or CD8+ T cells sorted from blood, taken in a trial of the OX40 agonist ivuxolimab. The sequence was obtained from an adult with an advanced solid tumor such as melanoma, head and neck, liver or kidney cancer. The CDR3 reads CASSPQGTLEGYTF. At the DNA level, the sequence is TGTGCCAGCTCACCACAGGGAACCCTTGAAGGCTACACCTTC.